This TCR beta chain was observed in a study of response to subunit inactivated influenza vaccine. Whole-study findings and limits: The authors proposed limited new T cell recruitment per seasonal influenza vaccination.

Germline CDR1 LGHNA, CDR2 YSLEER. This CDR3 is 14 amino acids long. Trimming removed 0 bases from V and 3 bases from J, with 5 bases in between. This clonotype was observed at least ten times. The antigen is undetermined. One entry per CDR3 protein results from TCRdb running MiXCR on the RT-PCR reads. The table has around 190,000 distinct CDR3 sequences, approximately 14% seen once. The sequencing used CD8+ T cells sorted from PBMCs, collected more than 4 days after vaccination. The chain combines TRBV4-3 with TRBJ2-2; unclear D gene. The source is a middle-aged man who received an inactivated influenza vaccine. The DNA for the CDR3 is TGCGCCAGCAGCCAAGATGGGGACACCGGGGAGCTGTTTTTT. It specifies CASSQDGDTGELFF.